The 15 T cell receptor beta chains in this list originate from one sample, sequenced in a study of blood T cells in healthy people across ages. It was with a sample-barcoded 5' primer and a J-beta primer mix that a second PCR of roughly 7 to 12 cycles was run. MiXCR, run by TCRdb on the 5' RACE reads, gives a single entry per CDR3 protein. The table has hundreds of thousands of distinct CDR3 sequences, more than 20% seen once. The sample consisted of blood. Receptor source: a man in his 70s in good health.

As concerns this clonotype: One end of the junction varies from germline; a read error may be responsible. CDR3 sequence: CSARDWGAEERYF. CDR3 in DNA: TGCAGTGCTAGAGATTGGGGGGCTGAAGAGCGGTACTTC. The chain is built from TRBV20-1 and TRBJ2-7, with D possibly being TRBD1 or TRBD2 (6 bases each). The germline gives CDR1 DFQATT, CDR2 SNEGSKA (reference sequence). This CDR3 contains 13 residues.

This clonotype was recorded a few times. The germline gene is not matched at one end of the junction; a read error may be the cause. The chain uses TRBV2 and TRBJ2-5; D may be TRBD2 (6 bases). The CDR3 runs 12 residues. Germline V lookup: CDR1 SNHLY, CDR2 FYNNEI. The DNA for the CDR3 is TGTACCAGCAGTGGGACCTCGGGGGCCCAGTACTTC. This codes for CTSSGTSGAQYF.

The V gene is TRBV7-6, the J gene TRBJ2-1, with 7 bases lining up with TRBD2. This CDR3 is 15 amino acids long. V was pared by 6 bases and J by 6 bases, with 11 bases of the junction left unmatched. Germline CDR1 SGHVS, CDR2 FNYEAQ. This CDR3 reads CASSLSWREFNEQFF. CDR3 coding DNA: TGTGCCAGCAGTTTATCCTGGCGGGAGTTCAATGAGCAGTTCTTC.

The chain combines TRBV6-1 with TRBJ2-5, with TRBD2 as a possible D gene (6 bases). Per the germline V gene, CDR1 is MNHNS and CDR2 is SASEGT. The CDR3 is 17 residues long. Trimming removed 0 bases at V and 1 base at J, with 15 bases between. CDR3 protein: CASSEALRGRFQETQYF. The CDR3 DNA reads TGTGCCAGCAGTGAAGCGCTGCGGGGCAGGTTCCAAGAGACCCAGTACTTC.

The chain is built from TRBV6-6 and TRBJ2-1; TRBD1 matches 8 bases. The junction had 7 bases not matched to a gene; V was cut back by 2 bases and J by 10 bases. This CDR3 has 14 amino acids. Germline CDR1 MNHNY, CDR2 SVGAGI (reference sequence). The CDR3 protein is CASSYTPGGWEQFF. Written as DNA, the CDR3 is TGTGCCAGCAGTTACACTCCAGGGGGCTGGGAGCAGTTCTTC.

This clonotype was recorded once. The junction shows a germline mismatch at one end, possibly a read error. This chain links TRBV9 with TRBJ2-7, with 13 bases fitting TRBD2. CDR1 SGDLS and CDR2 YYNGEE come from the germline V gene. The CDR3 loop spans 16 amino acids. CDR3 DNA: TGTGCCAGTAGCGCCGATTCGACTAGCGGGAGGTTCGAGCAGTACTTC. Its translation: CASSADSTSGRFEQYF.

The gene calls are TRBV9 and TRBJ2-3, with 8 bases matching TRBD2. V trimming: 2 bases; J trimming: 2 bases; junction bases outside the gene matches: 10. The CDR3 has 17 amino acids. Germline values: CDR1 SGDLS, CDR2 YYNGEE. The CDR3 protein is CASSVPRAGDLTDTQYF. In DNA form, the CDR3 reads TGTGCCAGCAGCGTCCCTCGAGCGGGAGATCTCACAGATACGCAGTATTTT.

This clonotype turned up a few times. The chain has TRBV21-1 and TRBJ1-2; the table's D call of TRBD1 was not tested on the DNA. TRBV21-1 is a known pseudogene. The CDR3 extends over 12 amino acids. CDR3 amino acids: CAGYRVAHGYTF. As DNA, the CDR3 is TGTGCCGGCTACAGGGTAGCTCACGGCTACACCTTC.

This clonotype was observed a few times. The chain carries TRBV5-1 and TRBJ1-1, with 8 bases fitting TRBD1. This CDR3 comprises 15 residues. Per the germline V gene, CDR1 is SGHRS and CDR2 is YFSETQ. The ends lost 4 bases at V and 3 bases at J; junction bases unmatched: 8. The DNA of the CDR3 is TGCGCCAGCAGCAGGAATGGACAGGGCGACACTGAAGCTTTCTTT. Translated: CASSRNGQGDTEAFF. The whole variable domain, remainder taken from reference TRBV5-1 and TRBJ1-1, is KAGVTQTPRYLIKTRGQQVTLSCSPISGHRSVSWYQQTPGQGLQFLFEYFSETQRNKGNFPGRFSGRQFSNSRSEMNVSTLELGDSALYLCASSRNGQGDTEAFFGQGTRLTVV.

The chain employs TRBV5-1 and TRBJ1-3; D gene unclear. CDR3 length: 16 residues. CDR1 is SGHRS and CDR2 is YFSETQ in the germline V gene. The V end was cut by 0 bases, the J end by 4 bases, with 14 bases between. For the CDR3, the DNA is TGCGCCAGCAGCTTGGGGGTACGGGCAGCCGGAAACACCATATATTTT. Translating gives CASSLGVRAAGNTIYF.

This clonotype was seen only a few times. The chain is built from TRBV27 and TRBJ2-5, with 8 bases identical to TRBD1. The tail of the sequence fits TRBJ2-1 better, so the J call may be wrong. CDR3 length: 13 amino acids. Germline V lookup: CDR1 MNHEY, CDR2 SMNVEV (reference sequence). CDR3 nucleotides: TGTGCCAGCAGACTGACAGGGGTCGGGGCGCAGTTCTTC. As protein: CASRLTGVGAQFF.

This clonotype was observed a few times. The CDR3 is CASSLGDRIAKNIQYF. CDR3 coding DNA: TGTGCCAGCAGCCTAGGGGACAGAATAGCCAAAAACATTCAGTACTTC. The J gene is TRBJ2-4, the V gene TRBV12-3 or TRBV12-4; TRBD1 matches 7 bases. The length of the CDR3 is 16 residues. Trimming took 6 bases from V and 0 from J; bases not matched to a gene: 8.

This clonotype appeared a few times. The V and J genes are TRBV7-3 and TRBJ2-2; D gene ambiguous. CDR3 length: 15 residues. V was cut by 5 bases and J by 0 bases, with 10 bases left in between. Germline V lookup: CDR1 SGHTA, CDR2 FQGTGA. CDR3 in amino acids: CASSLDPTNTGELFF. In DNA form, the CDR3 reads TGTGCCAGCAGCCTGGACCCTACGAACACCGGGGAGCTGTTTTTT.

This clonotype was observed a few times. The CDR3 bases are TGTGCCAGCAGCCTGACAGACACTGGAAACACCATATATTTT. Translating it yields CASSLTDTGNTIYF. The rearrangement uses TRBV3-1 and TRBJ1-3, with a tentative D call TRBD1 (5 bases). Trimming removed 4 bases from V and 2 bases from J, with 9 bases in between. Germline V gene sequence: CDR1 LGHDT, CDR2 YNNKEL (reference sequence). The CDR3 is made up of 14 amino acids.

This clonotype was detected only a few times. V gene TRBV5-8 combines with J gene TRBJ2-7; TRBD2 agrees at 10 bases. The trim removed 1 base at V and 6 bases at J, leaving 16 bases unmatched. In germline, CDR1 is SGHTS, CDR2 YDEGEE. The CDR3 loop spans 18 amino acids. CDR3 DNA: TGTGCCAGCAGCTTGTGGACTAGCGGAGCTAGAACGGGTCCCGAGCAGTACTTC. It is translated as CASSLWTSGARTGPEQYF.